This paragraph reports one TCR beta chain. As yet, its antigen is unknown. This CDR3 region has 15 residues. In germline, CDR1 is SGHRS, CDR2 YFSETQ. V gave up 4 bases and J gave up 6 bases; unmatched junction bases: 7. The PCR ran on 60 Vbeta and 13 Jbeta primers. TCRdb's table, derived via immunoSEQ multiplex PCR, lists solely in-frame clones and lacks some. The sample includes approximately 150,000 clones. Nominal health characterized the donors when sampled, though unrecorded immune exposures were likely. The data belong to a study of cytomegalovirus exposure and HLA in healthy donors. Study as a whole: Unique TCRs from HLA-typed donors, around 79 million of them, were held in an early data release. Study-level results: Indistinguishability led to the exclusion of some V segments, TRBV6-2 and TRBV6-3 included. Further analysis, carried out later, found HLA-associated TCR beta chains more clonally expanded than equally common other chains.

The TCR comes from a woman aged 40 to 50 in good health and CMV-seronegative. The chain links TRBV5-1 to TRBJ2-3; TRBD2 aligns across 11 bases. The sequencing sample was made of PBMCs. CDR3 amino acids: CASSLSGGASDTQYF. The CDR3 region has the DNA TGCGCCAGCAGCCTTAGCGGGGGGGCCTCCGATACGCAGTATTTT.